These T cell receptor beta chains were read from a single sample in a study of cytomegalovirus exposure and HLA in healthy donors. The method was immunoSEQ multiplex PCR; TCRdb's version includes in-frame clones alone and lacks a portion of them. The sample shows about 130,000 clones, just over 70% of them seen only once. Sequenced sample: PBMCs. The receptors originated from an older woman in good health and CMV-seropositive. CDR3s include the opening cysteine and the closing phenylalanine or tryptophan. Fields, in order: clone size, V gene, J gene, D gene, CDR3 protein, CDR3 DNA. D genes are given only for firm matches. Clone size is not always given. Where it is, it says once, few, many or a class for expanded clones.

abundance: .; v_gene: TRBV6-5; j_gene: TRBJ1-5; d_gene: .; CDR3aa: CASSVQQGLGQPQHF; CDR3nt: TGTGCCAGCAGTGTTCAACAGGGCTTAGGGCAGCCCCAGCATTTT
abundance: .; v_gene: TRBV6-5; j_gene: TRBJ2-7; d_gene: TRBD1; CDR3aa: CASSYSTGASYEQYF; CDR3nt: TGTGCCAGCAGTTACTCGACAGGGGCCAGCTACGAGCAGTACTTC
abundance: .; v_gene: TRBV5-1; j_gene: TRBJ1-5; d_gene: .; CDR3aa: CASSLGAGSNQPQHF; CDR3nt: TGCGCCAGCAGCTTGGGGGCGGGTAGCAATCAGCCCCAGCATTTT
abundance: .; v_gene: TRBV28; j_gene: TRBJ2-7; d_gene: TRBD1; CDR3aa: CASSLAGGPPYEQYF; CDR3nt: TGTGCCAGCAGTTTAGCAGGGGGCCCCCCCTACGAGCAGTACTTC
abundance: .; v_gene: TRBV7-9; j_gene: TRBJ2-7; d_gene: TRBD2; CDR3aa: CASSFWLGLDTYEQYF; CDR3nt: TGTGCCAGCAGCTTCTGGCTGGGACTAGACACCTACGAGCAGTACTTC
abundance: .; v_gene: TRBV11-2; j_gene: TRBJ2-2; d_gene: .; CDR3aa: CASTSRGAAGELFF; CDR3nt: TGTGCCAGCACCTCCAGGGGGGCCGCCGGGGAGCTGTTTTTT
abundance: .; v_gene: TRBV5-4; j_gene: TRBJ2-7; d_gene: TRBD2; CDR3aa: CASRLGGLAGGISYEQYF; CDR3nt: TGTGCCTCCAGATTGGGAGGGCTAGCGGGGGGTATCTCTTACGAGCAGTACTTC
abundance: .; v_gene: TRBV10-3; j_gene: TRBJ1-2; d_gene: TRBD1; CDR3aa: CAIGRQGRNFNYGYTF; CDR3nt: TGTGCCATCGGCAGACAGGGGAGGAACTTTAACTATGGCTACACCTTC
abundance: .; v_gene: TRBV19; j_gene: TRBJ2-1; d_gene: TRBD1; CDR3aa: CASSLQGARVEQFF; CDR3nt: TGTGCCAGTAGTCTCCAGGGGGCTAGGGTTGAGCAGTTCTTC
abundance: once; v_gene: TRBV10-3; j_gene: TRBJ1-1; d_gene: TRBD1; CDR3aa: CAISSGTGGNTEAFF; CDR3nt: TGTGCCATCAGCTCCGGGACAGGCGGGAACACTGAAGCTTTCTTT
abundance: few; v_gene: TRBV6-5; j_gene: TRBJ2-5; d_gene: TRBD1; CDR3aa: CASNGQGAREQYF; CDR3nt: TGTGCCAGCAACGGACAGGGGGCCCGGGAGCAGTACTTC
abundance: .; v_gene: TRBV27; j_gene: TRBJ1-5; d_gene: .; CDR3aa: CASSLYPPGGSNQPQHF; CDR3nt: TGTGCCAGCAGTTTATACCCCCCGGGGGGTAGCAATCAGCCCCAGCATTTT
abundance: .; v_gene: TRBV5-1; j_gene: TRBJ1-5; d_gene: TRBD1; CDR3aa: CASSMGTDRDQPQHF; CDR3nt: TGCGCCAGCAGCATGGGGACAGATAGGGATCAGCCCCAGCATTTT
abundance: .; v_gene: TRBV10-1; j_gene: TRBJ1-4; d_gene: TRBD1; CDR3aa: CASSEGTGATNEKLFF; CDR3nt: TGCGCCAGCAGTGAAGGGACAGGGGCAACTAATGAAAAACTGTTTTTT
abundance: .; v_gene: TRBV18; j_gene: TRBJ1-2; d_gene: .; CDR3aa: CASSLPQGGQNYGYTF; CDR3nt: TGTGCCAGCTCACTCCCTCAAGGAGGGCAGAACTATGGCTACACCTTC
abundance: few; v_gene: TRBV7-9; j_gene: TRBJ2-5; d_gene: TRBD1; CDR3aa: CASSILPGQQETQYF; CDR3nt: TGTGCCAGCAGCATCCTACCGGGACAGCAAGAGACCCAGTACTTC
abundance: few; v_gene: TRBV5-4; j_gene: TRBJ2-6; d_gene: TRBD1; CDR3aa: CASSLGGPQGARGANVLTF; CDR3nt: TGTGCCAGCAGCTTGGGGGGCCCACAGGGGGCGCGGGGGGCCAACGTCCTGACTTTC
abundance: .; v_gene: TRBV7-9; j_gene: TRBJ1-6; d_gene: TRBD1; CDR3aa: CASSADRAKPLHF; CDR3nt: TGTGCCAGCAGCGCAGACAGGGCTAAACCCCTCCACTTT
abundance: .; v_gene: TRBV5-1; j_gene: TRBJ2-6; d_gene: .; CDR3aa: CASSFASPRYVLTF; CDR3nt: TGCGCCAGCAGCTTCGCGTCTCCCCGGTACGTCCTGACTTTC
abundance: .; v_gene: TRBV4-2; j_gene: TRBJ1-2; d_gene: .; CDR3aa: CASSQDTGNYGYTF; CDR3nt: TGTGCCAGCAGCCAAGATACGGGGAACTATGGCTACACCTTC
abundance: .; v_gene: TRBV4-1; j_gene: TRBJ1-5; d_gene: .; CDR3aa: CASRPTEGLTQPQHF; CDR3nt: TGCGCCAGCAGGCCGACGGAGGGGTTGACTCAGCCCCAGCATTTT
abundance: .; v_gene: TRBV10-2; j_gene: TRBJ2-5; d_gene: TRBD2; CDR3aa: CASLAEYQETQYF; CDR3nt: TGCGCCAGTCTAGCGGAGTACCAAGAGACCCAGTACTTC
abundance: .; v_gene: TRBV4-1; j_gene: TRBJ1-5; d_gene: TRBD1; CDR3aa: CASSPFSTGGNQPQHF; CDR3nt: TGCGCCAGCAGCCCCTTCTCTACAGGGGGCAATCAGCCCCAGCATTTT
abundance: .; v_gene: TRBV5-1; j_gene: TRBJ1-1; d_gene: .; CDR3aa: CASSLRRTMNTEAFF; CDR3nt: TGCGCCAGCAGCTTACGGCGGACTATGAACACTGAAGCTTTCTTT
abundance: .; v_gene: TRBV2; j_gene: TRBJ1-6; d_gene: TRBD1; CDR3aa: CATTGQGLANSPLHF; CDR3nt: TGTGCCACGACGGGACAGGGTCTGGCTAATTCACCCCTCCACTTT
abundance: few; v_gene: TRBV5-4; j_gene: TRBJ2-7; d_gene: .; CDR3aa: CASSLGMGPSYEQYF; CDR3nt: TGTGCCAGCAGCTTGGGTATGGGGCCTTCCTACGAGCAGTACTTC
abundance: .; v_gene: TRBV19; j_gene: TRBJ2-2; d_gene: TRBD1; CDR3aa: CASKGQARGNTGELFF; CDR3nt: TGTGCCAGCAAAGGACAGGCCCGAGGGAACACCGGGGAGCTGTTTTTT
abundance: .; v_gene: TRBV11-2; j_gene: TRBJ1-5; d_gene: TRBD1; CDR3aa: CASSIGQDNQPQHF; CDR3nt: TGTGCCAGCAGCATAGGACAGGACAATCAGCCCCAGCATTTT
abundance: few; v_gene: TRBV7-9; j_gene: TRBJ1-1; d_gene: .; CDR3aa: CASSPSKGGNTEAFF; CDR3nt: TGTGCCAGCAGCCCATCAAAAGGGGGAAACACTGAAGCTTTCTTT
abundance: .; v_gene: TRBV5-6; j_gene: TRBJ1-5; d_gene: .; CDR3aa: CASSLGRDQPQHF; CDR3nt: TGTGCCAGCAGCTTGGGCAGGGATCAGCCCCAGCATTTT
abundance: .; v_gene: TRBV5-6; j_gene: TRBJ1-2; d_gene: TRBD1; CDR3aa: CASSYGQGGYGYTF; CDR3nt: TGTGCCAGCAGCTACGGACAGGGCGGCTATGGCTACACCTTC
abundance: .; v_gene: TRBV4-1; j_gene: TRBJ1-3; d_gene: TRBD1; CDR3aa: CASSPGQGAGNTIYF; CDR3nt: TGCGCCAGCAGCCCCGGACAGGGGGCTGGAAACACCATATATTTT
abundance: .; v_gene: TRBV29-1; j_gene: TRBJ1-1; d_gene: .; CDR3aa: CSANPGTENTEAFF; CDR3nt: TGCAGCGCAAACCCCGGGACTGAGAACACTGAAGCTTTCTTT
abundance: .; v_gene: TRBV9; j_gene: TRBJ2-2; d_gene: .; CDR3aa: CASRRTTSTGELFF; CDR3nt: TGTGCCAGCAGACGAACTACTTCCACCGGGGAGCTGTTTTTT
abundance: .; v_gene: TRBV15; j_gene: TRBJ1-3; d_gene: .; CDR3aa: CATSRDPSGFGNTIYF; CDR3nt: TGTGCCACCAGCAGAGATCCGTCAGGGTTTGGAAACACCATATATTTT
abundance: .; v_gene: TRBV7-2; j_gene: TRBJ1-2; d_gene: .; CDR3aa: CASSPQAGDYGYTF; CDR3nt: TGTGCCAGCAGCCCCCAGGCAGGTGACTATGGCTACACCTTC
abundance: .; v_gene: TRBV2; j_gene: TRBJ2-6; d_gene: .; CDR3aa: CASSGETGLISGANVLTF; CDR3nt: TGTGCCAGCAGTGGCGAGACAGGCCTCATCTCTGGGGCCAACGTCCTGACTTTC
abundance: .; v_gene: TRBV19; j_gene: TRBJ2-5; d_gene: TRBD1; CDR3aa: CASSMWTGQETQYF; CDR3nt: TGTGCCAGTAGTATGTGGACAGGGCAAGAGACCCAGTACTTC
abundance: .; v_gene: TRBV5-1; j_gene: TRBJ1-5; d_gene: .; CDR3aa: CASSLSGVNQPQHF; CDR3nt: TGCGCCAGCAGCTTATCCGGGGTCAATCAGCCCCAGCATTTT
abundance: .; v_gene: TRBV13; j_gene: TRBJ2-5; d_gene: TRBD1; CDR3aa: CASSLRNRGKETQYF; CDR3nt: TGTGCCAGCAGCTTAAGGAACAGGGGGAAGGAGACCCAGTACTTC
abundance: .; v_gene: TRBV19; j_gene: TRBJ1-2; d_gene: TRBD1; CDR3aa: CASSSRGQGSYGYTF; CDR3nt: TGTGCCAGTAGTTCCAGGGGACAGGGGTCGTATGGCTACACCTTC
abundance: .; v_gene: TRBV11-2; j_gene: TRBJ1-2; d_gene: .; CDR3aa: CASSPPGSSYGYTF; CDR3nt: TGTGCCAGCAGCCCACCGGGTTCCAGCTATGGCTACACCTTC
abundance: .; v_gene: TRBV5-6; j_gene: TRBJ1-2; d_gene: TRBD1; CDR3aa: CASSLKGGWVNYGYTF; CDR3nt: TGTGCCAGCAGCTTGAAAGGGGGCTGGGTTAACTATGGCTACACCTTC
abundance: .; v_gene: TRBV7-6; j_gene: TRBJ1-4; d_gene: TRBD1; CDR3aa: CASSFRTGNEKLFF; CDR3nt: TGTGCCAGCAGCTTTCGGACAGGCAATGAAAAACTGTTTTTT
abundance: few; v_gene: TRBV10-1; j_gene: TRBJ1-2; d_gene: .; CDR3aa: CASSDDRGANYGYTF; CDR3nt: TGCGCCAGCAGTGATGATCGGGGGGCGAACTATGGCTACACCTTC
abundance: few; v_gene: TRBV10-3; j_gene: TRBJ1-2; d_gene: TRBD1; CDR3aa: CAIRTGEEDGYTF; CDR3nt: TGTGCCATCAGAACAGGGGAGGAGGATGGCTACACCTTC
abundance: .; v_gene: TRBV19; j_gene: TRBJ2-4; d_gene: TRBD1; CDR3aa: CASSRQGLTIQYF; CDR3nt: TGTGCCAGTAGCCGACAGGGCTTAACCATTCAGTACTTC
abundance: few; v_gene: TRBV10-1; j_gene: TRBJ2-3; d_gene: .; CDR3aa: CASSQRSEGTDTQYF; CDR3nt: TGCGCCAGCAGCCAACGATCGGAGGGCACAGATACGCAGTATTTT
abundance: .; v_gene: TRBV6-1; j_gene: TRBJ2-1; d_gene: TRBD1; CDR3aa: CASSFDRASYNEQFF; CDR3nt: TGTGCCAGCAGTTTTGACAGGGCCTCCTACAATGAGCAGTTCTTC
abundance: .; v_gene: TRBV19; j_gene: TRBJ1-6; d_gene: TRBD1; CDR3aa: CASSRGTGNSPLHF; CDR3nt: TGTGCCAGTAGTAGAGGGACAGGGAATTCACCCCTCCACTTT